This T cell receptor beta chain was found in a study of cytomegalovirus exposure and HLA in healthy donors. Germline CDR1 is SGHDT and CDR2 is YYEEEE. V was shortened by 4 bases and J by 3 bases, with 17 bases between the two germline ends. The CDR3 is made up of 17 amino acids. Both 60 Vbeta primers and 13 Jbeta primers went into the PCR. The data were produced by immunoSEQ multiplex PCR, yet TCRdb's version contains in-frame clones alone and is incomplete. Found here are some 110,000 clones, 83% of them singletons; the top ten hold 5% to 6.5%. The source material was PBMCs. The V and J genes are TRBV5-6 and TRBJ2-6; D might be TRBD1 (5 bases). The receptor was derived from a man younger than 35 in good health and CMV-seronegative. The chain's CDR3 is CASSGPSGFGGANVLTF. CDR3 DNA: TGTGCCAGCAGCGGTCCGTCAGGGTTTGGTGGGGCCAACGTCCTGACTTTC.